This T cell receptor (beta chain) was obtained from a study of CXCR3-negative and CXCR3-positive naive CD8 T cells. The study's findings and limits: CXCR3-positive naive cells carried more hydrophobic TRB CDR3s than CXCR3-negative naive cells did. Whereas both naive subsets had comparably high diversity, memory CD8+ cells had much lower diversity.

For this clonotype: As yet, its antigen is unknown.

Libraries were UMI-labeled 5' RACE TRB cDNA. TCRdb reprocessed the 5' RACE reads, keeping one entry per CDR3 protein, no DNA. The table gives tens of thousands of distinct CDR3 sequences; the top ten clones make up around 1.6% of it. This CDR3 has 15 residues. The chain joins TRBV12-3 or TRBV12-4 to TRBJ1-3; the TCRdb D gene call, TRBD1, has no DNA to confirm it. The source is a human donor in good health. Some clones in this sample may be carry-over from other donors' samples. Sequencing was done on a sample of naive CXCR3- CD8+ T cells from blood. The subset is: CD45RO-CCR7+CD27+CD95- naive CD8+ T cells lacking CXCR3 (TNR3-). The CDR3 protein is CASSHPRQAGNTIYF.